This T cell receptor beta chain was sequenced during a study of cytomegalovirus exposure and HLA in healthy donors. Study in general: The Caucasian-associated ancestry cluster held less than 85% of a few hundred genotyped donors. Study-wide results and limits: With further analysis later on, most CMV-associated TCR beta chains appeared HLA-restricted.

Comment on this clone: Its antigen is not known. The junction does not match germline at one end; this may be a read error.

This CDR3 has 14 amino acids. The germline V gene has CDR1 SEHNR and CDR2 FQNEAQ (reference sequence). PCR involved 60 Vbeta and 13 Jbeta primers. Profiling relied on immunoSEQ multiplex PCR, and the TCRdb table lists in-frame clones only, not all of them. This sample yields fewer than 250,000 clones, of which about 80% are seen a single time; about 6.1% belongs to the top ten. The source material was PBMCs. This TCR was recovered from a man between 35 and 55 years old in good health and CMV-seropositive. The chain employs TRBV7-9 and TRBJ2-1; TRBD1 agrees at 7 bases. The CDR3 region has the DNA TGTTCCAGCAGCTTAGCGCGTCAGGGGGATGAGCAGTTCTTC. Translation gives CSSSLARQGDEQFF.